This entry concerns a single TCR beta chain. This clonotype is a singleton in its sample. There is no known antigen for this receptor. No qualities accompany the bases; no much larger clone lies one base away. Single-read evidence is weak. RNA was extracted using the RNeasy kit, and roughly 0.5 to 1 microgram was reverse transcribed with random hexamers. The immunoSEQ multiplex PCR assay, which covers 54 Vbeta and 13 Jbeta segments, was used to amplify TCR beta CDR3 regions. Bias from PCR amplification was corrected by using a synthetic template baseline for primer optimization and for computational correction. The original pipeline was this. Reads were annotated to V, D and J genes according to IMGT and were analyzed with immunoSEQ Analyzer, with only productive sequences retained. To calculate clonality, Shannon entropy was normalized by log2 of the number of productive unique sequences and then subtracted from one. For each patient and control, public and private clones were evaluated among the 100 most prevalent clones. Susac-specific clones were defined as absent from healthy and MS cohorts, roughly 1,100 published viral clones and other ImmuneACCESS disease sequences. Using fastp trimming at Q25 and MiXCR clonotype assembly, TCRdb reanalyzed the public sequencing data and kept in-frame beta chains. CDR3 protein sequences are deduplicated, and each keeps its most common genes and DNA. V and J calls and clone size were set by TCRdb, not the authors. The sample profile shows some 120,000 distinct CDR3 sequences; more than 90% of them were found once. The top ten constitute roughly 0.091% of the sample.

V drops 6 bases and J drops 3 bases, leaving 12 bases in between. Counted from cysteine to phenylalanine, this CDR3 has 14 amino acids. The sequence is cut down to CDR3 DNA, 42 bases in frame from base 1. Looking up the germline V gene yields CDR1 SGHRS and CDR2 YFSETQ. This sample was taken from a study of CD8 T cells in Susac syndrome (dated by TCRdb to about 2019). Looking at the study overall: The study used repertoire sequencing to test whether antigen drove CD8+ T cell activation and differentiation in Susac syndrome. The full study reports these points: The study acknowledged that relatively few individuals were included in the TCR sequencing and HLA analysis.

Peripheral blood CD8+ and CD4+ T cells from healthy donors, Susac syndrome patients and multiple sclerosis patients were profiled by high-throughput TCR beta sequencing. The healthy donors served as controls matched for age and sex. Bulk CD8+ and CD4+ T cells were purified by magnetic negative isolation, while CD8+ TEMRA cells were enriched using FACS. Blood was collected in EDTA tubes and processed within 24 hours, with PBMCs isolated through density gradient centrifugation. PBMCs intended for TCR sequencing were frozen in liquid nitrogen and were later thawed in a 37 degrees C water bath. Purity of sorted or isolated CD4+, CD8+ and CD8+ TEMRA cells was at least 90%.

The chain is made from TRBV5-1 and TRBJ2-2, with an unclear D gene assignment. The sequenced material came from CD4+ T cells from PBMCs. The clonotype comes from a human donor in good health. The CDR3 protein is CASIPTVDTGELFF. The DNA reads TGCGCCAGCATTCCCACAGTGGACACCGGGGAGCTGTTTTTT. Extended through the reference TRBV5-1 and TRBJ2-2 proteins, this CDR3 yields the full variable domain: KAGVTQTPRYLIKTRGQQVTLSCSPISGHRSVSWYQQTPGQGLQFLFEYFSETQRNKGNFPGRFSGRQFSNSRSEMNVSTLELGDSALYLCASIPTVDTGELFFGEGSRLTVL.